This T cell receptor (beta chain) is from a study of tumor-infiltrating lymphocytes in primary liver carcinoma. Looked up from germline, CDR1 is SGHAT and CDR2 is FQNNGV. The CDR3 spans 18 residues. The source material, about 18-33 mg of unsorted bulk tissue, was used to co-extract RNA and DNA. A note on this clonotype: A read error may produce the germline difference seen at one junction end.

A constant-region primer served to make TCR beta cDNA from 500 to 550 ng total RNA. Three rounds of nested multiplex PCR with slightly modified ARM-PCR produced TCR beta libraries. With TRBV1-TRBV30 forward primers and a C-beta reverse primer, the first two PCR rounds were run for around 10 cycles each. TCRdb re-called the multiplex PCR reads through MiXCR, storing one row per CDR3 protein. In the table there are 100,000 or so distinct CDR3 sequences, more than 60% of which are singletons. This sequence was found in a woman aged 55-69 years with primary liver carcinoma and hepatitis B virus infection. V and J are TRBV11-2 and TRBJ2-7; the match to TRBD2 covers 10 bases. Material for sequencing was liver tumor tissue from sampling region 5. Noted subset: tumor region T5, tumor centre. CDR3 DNA: TGTGGCAGCAGCCCCTGGGGGATTAGCGGGGGGAGGTCCTACGAGCAGTACTTC. It encodes CGSSPWGISGGRSYEQYF.